Here is one T cell receptor (beta chain) with its context. Its antigen is unknown. There are no base qualities to consult, and no much larger clone falls within one base. The entry originates in a study of T cell responses to AZD1222 COVID-19 vaccine (dated by TCRdb to 2020 to 2023). Regarding the research as a whole: AZD1222 recipients given second doses at about 4 weeks or at about 12 weeks were pooled, since spike-specific TCR depth and breadth were not found to differ between the two schedules. A total of 230 to 250 trial participants underwent TCR sequencing, of whom around 200 received two doses of AZD1222 and about 26 received two doses of the MenACWY control vaccine. Trial participants were enrolled into age subgroups of 18-55, 56-69 and 70-plus years, which contained approximately 150, 28 and 58 TCR-sequenced participants, respectively.

The CDR3 regions of human TCRbeta chains were analyzed by immunosequencing. Regarding the original processing steps: Repertoire TCRs were matched against a reference library of SARS-CoV-2-specific TCRs generated with the MIRA antigen-specificity platform. Breadth meant the fraction of unique TCRs that were SARS-CoV-2-associated, whereas depth meant the fraction of total T cells that were SARS-CoV-2-associated. Using the MIRA data, every spike-specific TCR was mapped to the spike region that the TCR reacted to and assigned to either a CD4 or a CD8 class. Log10-transformed breadth and depth values were compared by one-way ANOVA with Sidak's multiple comparisons tests. TCRdb holds this immuneACCESS table with in-frame rearrangements only. Some clones are missing; in checked studies, unresolved V genes explain under half, and the rest has no known cause. D and trimming come from the DNA, and the V and J calls and clone size come from that table. The sample table lists about 120,000 clones, 75% to 90% of them with a count of one. About 6% of the sample belongs to the ten largest clones.

The sample's time point label, decoded: baseline before first vaccination. Vaccinee samples came from UK trials COV001 and COV002, including a single-blind randomized controlled phase 2/3 trial of AZD1222 (ChAdOx1 nCoV-19) in healthy adults. Trial participant PBMC samples were collected at day 0 and day 28 after the second dose for TCRbeta chain sequencing. The research as a whole found: Conclusions about previously exposed vaccinees were limited because only 6 or 7 AZD1222 recipients were SARS-CoV-2 seropositive at baseline. No day 14 peak-response samples were available, so repertoires were characterized only after the peak T cell response. After two AZD1222 doses, spike-specific TCR breadth and depth were significantly higher than at day 0 and than in MenACWY recipients. Nearly half of unique spike-specific TCRs reportedly recognized epitopes outside regions mutated in the B.1.351 and B.1.1.7 variants. The 56-69-year group was small, and its depth increase did not reach significance, likely because of low power. Participants were mostly white British, with more females than males. The authors suggested clonal diversity may have been underestimated. The whole spike protein was spanned by vaccine-associated CD4 TCRs, and dominant responses were seen in regions 160-218 and 743-854.

From cysteine to phenylalanine, the CDR3 is 14 amino acids long. This entry keeps only the CDR3 DNA: 42 bases, framed from base 1. Trimming costs V 4 bases and J 9 bases, and their ends lie 18 bases apart. For CDR1 and CDR2, the germline V gene lists MNHEY and SVGAGI. The sequence came from an adult in good health. The sample in question was peripheral blood, obtained on day 0 of AZD1222 vaccination. The rearranged segments are TRBV6-5 and TRBJ1-2; a confident D gene designation cannot be given. The CDR3 loop reads CASSSGRLPGSYTF. Here is the DNA: TGTGCCAGCAGTTCGGGTCGTCTCCCCGGAAGCTACACCTTC.